The clone carrying this T cell receptor (beta chain) was picked up a small number of times. Its antigen is still unknown. These data are taken from a study of blood T cells in healthy people across ages. Regarding the study as a whole: Diversity was higher, and naive CD4+ cells more numerous, in long-lived donors than in aged donors. Unsorted PBMCs ruled out conclusive naive versus antigen-experienced comparison. Estimated diversity, derived from one million T cells, was regarded as an underestimate.

It was with a sample-barcoded 5' primer and a J-beta primer mix that a second PCR of about 6 to 12 cycles was run. Each TCR beta cDNA got a 12-nucleotide random molecular identifier. TCRdb re-analysed the 5' RACE reads in MiXCR, keeping a single row per CDR3 protein. The repertoire holds about 640,000 distinct CDR3 sequences, with around 54% as singletons. The germline CDR1 and CDR2 sequences are LNHNV and YYDKDF (reference sequence). The CDR3 length is 15 residues. Sequenced input: blood. The chain couples TRBV15 to TRBJ2-7; perhaps TRBD2 as D (5 bases). Matching the DNA end better, TRBJ2-5 makes the J call doubtful. This TCR was sampled from a man between 60 and 75 years old in good health. This chain's CDR3 is CATSRDLGEGETQYF. The DNA for the CDR3 is TGTGCCACCAGCAGAGATCTCGGGGAAGGAGAGACCCAGTACTTC.